This TCR beta chain came from a study of sequential checkpoint blockade in melanoma. Study-wide background: DNA from 91 pretreatment tumor samples underwent TCRβ immunosequencing.

With 1 base removed from V and 0 bases from J, the gap between germline ends came to 10 bases. The CDR3 extends over 16 amino acids. Germline-derived CDR1 and CDR2 are SGHVS and FNYEAQ. This clone was counted only a few times. The treatment denotes: randomized to nivolumab then ipilimumab (arm A) or the reverse (arm B). Only in-frame clones appear in the TCRdb table, and some are missing; sequencing was by immunoSEQ multiplex PCR. The sample includes roughly 9,100 clones, roughly 24% of them seen just once. This sample comprised tumor tissue (inferred from file names), obtained from a patient given nivolumab and ipilimumab in sequence. The J gene is TRBJ2-4, the V gene TRBV7-6; D gene unclear. This sequence originates from a human donor with melanoma. The CDR3 DNA reads as TGTGCCAGCAGCTTAGGCTCGGCTCTAGCCAAAAACATTCAGTACTTC. Its translation is CASSLGSALAKNIQYF.